What follows are 8 T cell receptor beta chains derived from one specimen sequenced in a study of shared clonotypes between healthy human individuals. TCRdb keeps only in-frame clones here, not all; method: immunoSEQ multiplex PCR. Of approximately 530,000 clones detected, more than 95% appear once; the ten largest clones hold under 0.065%. The sample was naive CD4+ T cells sorted from blood. Subset: CD45RA+ positively selected. The receptors here all came from a woman between 25 and 40 years old in good health.

For this clone: The identical CDR3 is also encoded by other nucleotide sequences in the sample. The chain links TRBV14 to TRBJ2-1, with TRBD1 identical over 9 bases. The germline gives CDR1 SGHDN, CDR2 FVKESK. The CDR3 covers 15 residues. V shed 9 bases and J 3 bases; nucleotides not matched to a gene: 9. The DNA for the CDR3 is TGTGCCAGTAGTCAGCCGGGACAGGGCTACAATGAGCAGTTCTTC. Its protein product is CASSQPGQGYNEQFF. Variable domain in full (rest from reference TRBV14 and TRBJ2-1): EAGVTQFPSHSVIEKGQTVTLRCDPISGHDNLYWYRRVMGKEIKFLLHFVKESKQDESGMPNNRFLAERTGGTYSTLKVQPAELEDSGVYFCASSQPGQGYNEQFFGPGTRLTVL.

V and J are TRBV29-1 and TRBJ2-3, with TRBD2 as a possible D gene (9 bases). Trimming took off 7 bases at V and 4 bases at J, with 33 bases between the two ends. The CDR3 runs 19 residues. Germline V gene sequence: CDR1 SQVTM, CDR2 ANQGSEA. CDR3: CSAGLIPGQVAGAPDTQYF. In DNA form, the CDR3 reads TGCAGCGCTGGCCTCATACCGGGACAGGTAGCGGGAGCTCCAGATACGCAGTATTTT.

The chain joins TRBV28 to TRBJ2-3; the D gene is possibly TRBD2 (5 bases). This CDR3 spans 11 amino acids. CDR1 and CDR2 from the germline V gene are MDHEN and SYDVKM. The germline V and J ends were trimmed by 4 bases and 11 bases, with 10 bases remaining between them. DNA of the CDR3: TGTGCCAGCAGTTCAGTCGCGGGGCAGTATTTT. Protein: CASSSVAGQYF.

The chain couples TRBV7-9 to TRBJ2-2; TRBD1 matches 7 bases. Germline CDR1 is SEHNR and CDR2 is FQNEAQ (reference sequence). The CDR3 consists of 16 residues. V trimming: 5 bases; J trimming: 3 bases; junction bases outside the gene matches: 9. The CDR3 DNA reads TGTGCCAGCAGCAGAGGAACAGGGGTAGACACCGGGGAGCTGTTTTTT. It translates to CASSRGTGVDTGELFF. The variable domain in full, with the rest retrieved from reference TRBV7-9 and TRBJ2-2, is DTGVSQNPRHKITKRGQNVTFRCDPISEHNRLYWYRQTLGQGPEFLTYFQNEAQLEKSRLLSDRFSAERPKGSFSTLEIQRTEQGDSAMYLCASSRGTGVDTGELFFGEGSRLTVL.

The chain joins TRBV19 to TRBJ2-7; D perhaps matches TRBD2 (5 bases). V was cut by 7 bases and J by 0 bases, with 13 bases left in between. This CDR3 is built from 14 residues. Germline V gene lookup returns CDR1 LNHDA and CDR2 SQIVND (reference sequence). For the CDR3, the DNA is TGTGCCAGTACCTCTGGAGGCCCCTCCTACGAGCAGTACTTC. The encoded protein is CASTSGGPSYEQYF.

The chain carries TRBV6-6 and TRBJ2-7, with 10 nucleotides matching TRBD1. From germline, CDR1 is MNHNY and CDR2 SVGAGI (reference sequence). CDR3 length equals 13 residues. Germline trimming cut 6 bases from V and 2 bases from J; bases unmatched to any gene: 1. The CDR3 DNA sequence: TGTGCCAGCAGAGGACAGGGGGCCTACGAGCAGTACTTC. Residues: CASRGQGAYEQYF.

The chain uses TRBV5-5 and TRBJ1-5; D is undetermined. The germline V gene has CDR1 SGHKS and CDR2 YYEKEE (reference sequence). This CDR3 has 16 residues. V dropped 6 bases and J dropped 0 bases, with 16 bases sitting between them. CDR3 nucleotides: TGTGCCAGCACCAACCAGGCCGCGGATAGCAATCAGCCCCAGCATTTT. This codes for CASTNQAADSNQPQHF.

This clone has a single count. The junction departs from germline at one end; a sequencing error may be responsible. The chain recombines TRBV28 with TRBJ2-1; perhaps TRBD2 as D (7 bases). The germline V gene has CDR1 MDHEN and CDR2 SYDVKM. CDR3 length: 16 residues. The CDR3 here is CASSLWGGGRYSEQFF. In DNA form, the CDR3 reads TGTGCCAGCAGTTTATGGGGGGGCGGGAGATACAGTGAGCAGTTCTTC.